This T cell receptor (beta chain) was identified during a study of control samples from healthy donors and cancer patients. Here immunoSEQ multiplex PCR was the method, and the copy in TCRdb shows in-frame clones only, minus some. The table shows some 74,000 clones, with approximately 91% occurring only once. The sequencing sample was made of blood. The TCR comes from a woman in her forties or fifties in good health.

CDR3 sequence: CASSPRGRDGYTF. The CDR3 DNA reads as TGTGCCAGTAGTCCGAGGGGCCGCGATGGCTACACCTTC. V gene TRBV19 combines with J gene TRBJ1-2; TRBD1 might be the D (5 bases). V gave up 5 bases and J gave up 6 bases, with 13 bases separating them. Germline V gene sequence: CDR1 LNHDA, CDR2 SQIVND (reference sequence). The CDR3 has 13 residues. The complete variable domain, with remaining parts taken from reference TRBV19 and TRBJ1-2, reads DGGITQSPKYLFRKEGQNVTLSCEQNLNHDAMYWYRQDPGQGLRLIYYSQIVNDFQKGDIAEGYSVSREKKESFPLTVTSAQKNPTAFYLCASSPRGRDGYTFGSGTRLTVV.